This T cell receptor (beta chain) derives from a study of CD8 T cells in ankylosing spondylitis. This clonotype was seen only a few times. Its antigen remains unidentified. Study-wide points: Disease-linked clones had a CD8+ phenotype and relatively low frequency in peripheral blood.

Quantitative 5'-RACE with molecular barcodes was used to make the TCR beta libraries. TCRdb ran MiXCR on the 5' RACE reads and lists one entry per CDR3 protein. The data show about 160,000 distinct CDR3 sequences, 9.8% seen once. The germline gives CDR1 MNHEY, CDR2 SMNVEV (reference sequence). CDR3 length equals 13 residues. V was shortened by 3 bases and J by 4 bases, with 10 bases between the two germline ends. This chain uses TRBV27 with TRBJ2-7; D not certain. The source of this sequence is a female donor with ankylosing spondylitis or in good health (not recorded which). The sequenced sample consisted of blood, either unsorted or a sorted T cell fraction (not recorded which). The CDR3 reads CASSFRPQYEQYF. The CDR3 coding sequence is TGTGCCAGCAGTTTCCGTCCTCAATACGAGCAGTACTTC.